Listed below are T cell receptor beta chains from one sample, sequenced in a study of EBV T-cell therapy then PD-1 blockade in nasopharyngeal carcinoma. For these receptors, no antigen is known. Generated by immunoSEQ multiplex PCR, the TCRdb table keeps only in-frame clones and is missing some. The sample lists roughly 22,000 clones; 70% to 85% were seen once. Sequences were derived from CD8+ T cells from blood, sampled at day -245 from a patient whose treatment included autologous EBV-specific T cells and nivolumab. These receptors all stem from a man aged 40-49 years with nasopharyngeal carcinoma. Each CDR3 is given with its conserved first and last residue. A D gene is named only where the DNA matches it firmly. Size is stated for part of the rows, as once, few or many counts, or as a class when the clone is expanded.

clone size: NA; D gene: NA; V gene: TRBV7-3; J gene: TRBJ1-1; CDR3 protein: CASSATDNADRTLYGMNTEAFF; CDR3 DNA: TGTGCCAGCAGCGCCACGGATAATGCCGACAGGACATTATATGGTATGAACACTGAAGCTTTCTTT
clone size: NA; D gene: TRBD2; V gene: TRBV5-6; J gene: TRBJ2-5; CDR3 protein: CASSWGLAGGYETQYF; CDR3 DNA: TGTGCCAGCAGCTGGGGACTAGCGGGGGGTTACGAGACCCAGTACTTC
clone size: few; D gene: NA; V gene: TRBV6-4; J gene: TRBJ2-3; CDR3 protein: CASSQTDRDTQYF; CDR3 DNA: TGTGCCAGCAGCCAAACGGATAGAGATACGCAGTATTTT
clone size: NA; D gene: NA; V gene: TRBV4-2; J gene: TRBJ1-4; CDR3 protein: CASNPRGPNEKLFF; CDR3 DNA: TGTGCCAGCAACCCACGGGGCCCTAATGAAAAACTGTTTTTT
clone size: NA; D gene: NA; V gene: TRBV7-8; J gene: TRBJ2-7; CDR3 protein: CASSLGGHGSREQYF; CDR3 DNA: TGTGCCAGCAGCTTAGGTGGACACGGCTCAAGGGAGCAGTACTTC
clone size: NA; D gene: NA; V gene: TRBV10-3; J gene: TRBJ1-2; CDR3 protein: CAISAPTGANYGYTF; CDR3 DNA: TGTGCCATCAGTGCTCCGACAGGAGCTAACTATGGCTACACCTTC
clone size: NA; D gene: TRBD1; V gene: TRBV19; J gene: TRBJ2-6; CDR3 protein: CASSIERGPGANVLTF; CDR3 DNA: TGTGCCAGTAGTATAGAGAGGGGGCCTGGGGCCAACGTCCTGACTTTC
clone size: NA; D gene: TRBD2; V gene: TRBV20-1; J gene: TRBJ2-7; CDR3 protein: CSASGTSGGASFPYEQYF; CDR3 DNA: TGCAGTGCTAGTGGGACTAGCGGGGGGGCATCTTTCCCCTACGAGCAGTACTTC
clone size: NA; D gene: NA; V gene: TRBV27; J gene: TRBJ1-6; CDR3 protein: CASSIRPYYNSPLHF; CDR3 DNA: TGTGCCAGCAGTATACGCCCATACTATAATTCACCCCTCCACTTT
clone size: NA; D gene: TRBD1; V gene: TRBV6-4; J gene: TRBJ2-3; CDR3 protein: CASSDGQGGDTQYF; CDR3 DNA: TGTGCCAGCAGTGACGGACAGGGTGGGGATACGCAGTATTTT
clone size: NA; D gene: NA; V gene: TRBV28; J gene: TRBJ2-2; CDR3 protein: CASSSGTTGELFF; CDR3 DNA: TGTGCCAGCAGTTCGGGGACCACCGGGGAGCTGTTTTTT
clone size: NA; D gene: NA; V gene: TRBV6-4; J gene: TRBJ2-2; CDR3 protein: CASSQTGIHTGELFF; CDR3 DNA: TGTGCCAGCAGTCAGACCGGGATTCATACCGGGGAGCTGTTTTTT
clone size: NA; D gene: NA; V gene: TRBV6-5; J gene: TRBJ1-2; CDR3 protein: CASSYSITPGDGYTF; CDR3 DNA: TGTGCCAGCAGTTACTCGATAACTCCCGGGGACGGCTACACCTTC
clone size: NA; D gene: NA; V gene: TRBV7-9; J gene: TRBJ2-3; CDR3 protein: CASSYHSRASDTQYF; CDR3 DNA: TGTGCCAGCAGCTACCATAGCCGGGCCTCAGATACGCAGTATTTT